A selection of T cell receptor beta chains follows, all from one sample in a study of vaccination and CD4 T cells after COVID-19. TCRdb itself ran the PCR reads through MiXCR, one entry per CDR3 protein. The sample includes some 11,000 distinct CDR3 sequences, 32% seen only once; the top ten take more than 11%. Their specific antigens are unknown. Specimen: CD4+ T cells from blood, cultured in vitro. The source is a human donor in good health. CDR3s include the opening cysteine and the closing phenylalanine or tryptophan. A D gene is named only where the DNA matches it firmly. Only some rows state a clone size, as once, few, many or a class for expanded clones.

j_call | d_call | clone_size | v_call | cdr3_aa | cdr3_nt
TRBJ1-1 | . | . | TRBV5-1 | CASRRQDNTEAFF | TGCGCCAGCAGGCGACAGGATAACACTGAAGCTTTCTTT
TRBJ1-3 | TRBD1 | once | TRBV28 | CASITGGGLGGNTIYF | TGTGCCAGCATAACAGGGGGGGGACTGGGAGGAAACACCATATATTTT
TRBJ2-1 | TRBD1 | . | TRBV20-1 | CSASGYRTGWNEQFF | TGCAGTGCTAGTGGGTACCGGACAGGCTGGAATGAGCAGTTCTTC
TRBJ2-7 | . | . | TRBV9 | CASSVGAGGSYEQYF | TGTGCCAGCAGCGTAGGAGCGGGTGGATCCTACGAGCAGTACTTC
TRBJ2-7 | . | . | TRBV4-1 | CASSQETRREQYF | TGCGCCAGCAGCCAAGAGACTAGGCGTGAGCAGTACTTC
TRBJ2-5 | . | few | TRBV2 | CASSEESARTQYF | TGTGCCAGCAGTGAAGAGTCGGCCCGAACCCAGTACTTC
TRBJ2-7 | TRBD2 | few | TRBV2 | CASSEGAGGPYEQYF | TGTGCCAGCAGTGAAGGAGCGGGAGGGCCTTACGAGCAGTACTTC
TRBJ2-3 | . | few | TRBV6-1 | CASTSFWSTNLTQYF | TGTGCCAGCACCTCCTTCTGGTCGACTAACCTAACGCAGTATTTT
TRBJ2-5 | TRBD2 | few | TRBV6-1 | CASSGPGTSGRARETQYF | TGTGCCAGCAGTGGACCCGGGACTAGCGGGAGGGCCCGCGAGACCCAGTACTTC
TRBJ2-7 | TRBD2 | . | TRBV6-1 | CASSRTSGMRYEQYF | TGTGCCAGCAGTCGGACTAGCGGGATGAGATACGAGCAGTACTTC
TRBJ2-5 | . | . | TRBV30 | CAWSAPTPFQTETQYF | TGTGCCTGGAGTGCCCCTACCCCTTTCCAGACGGAGACCCAGTACTTC
TRBJ2-7 | . | . | TRBV5-6 | CASSLSQEGNEQYF | TGTGCCAGCAGCTTGAGTCAGGAGGGCAACGAGCAGTACTTC
TRBJ1-2 | . | few | TRBV6-5 | CASSYKLGGYTF | TGTGCCAGCAGTTATAAGTTGGGTGGCTACACCTTC
TRBJ2-5 | . | few | TRBV7-9 | CASSLGPQETQYF | TGTGCCAGCAGCTTGGGACCGCAAGAGACCCAGTACTTC
TRBJ2-1 | TRBD2 | . | TRBV24-1 | CATSDPSGRDYNEQFF | TGTGCCACCAGTGACCCTAGCGGGAGGGATTACAATGAGCAGTTCTTC
TRBJ2-7 | TRBD2 | . | TRBV20-1 | CSASPSGYEQYF | TGCAGTGCTAGCCCTAGCGGCTACGAGCAGTACTTC
TRBJ2-7 | . | few | TRBV9 | CASSVTGTGTYEQYF | TGTGCCAGCAGCGTTACGGGCACAGGTACCTACGAGCAGTACTTC
TRBJ2-1 | TRBD2 | . | TRBV2 | CASTRLAGVSEQFF | TGTGCCAGCACCCGACTAGCGGGAGTATCTGAGCAGTTCTTC
TRBJ2-5 | . | few | TRBV7-9 | CASSLGQQKTQYF | TGTGCCAGCAGCTTAGGCCAACAGAAGACCCAGTACTTC
TRBJ2-3 | . | few | TRBV7-9 | CASGYRATDTQYF | TGTGCCAGCGGTTACCGAGCCACAGATACGCAGTATTTT
TRBJ1-1 | . | . | TRBV24-1 | CATSSPLAGVSTEAFF | TGTGCCACCAGTTCCCCTCTGGCAGGGGTTAGCACTGAAGCTTTCTTT
TRBJ1-1 | . | . | TRBV7-2 | CASSWALNTEAFF | TGTGCCAGCAGTTGGGCCCTGAACACTGAAGCTTTCTTT
TRBJ2-5 | . | few | TRBV11-2 | CASSSLRWNRGGKTQYF | TGTGCCAGCAGCTCCTTGAGGTGGAACAGGGGCGGGAAGACCCAGTACTTC
TRBJ1-3 | . | . | TRBV4-3 | CASSHQTAGYTIYF | TGCGCCAGCAGCCACCAGACCGCGGGTTACACCATATATTTT
TRBJ1-2 | . | few | TRBV2 | CASSFTGLDGYTF | TGTGCCAGCAGCTTTACAGGGCTCGATGGCTACACCTTC
TRBJ1-2 | . | few | TRBV2 | CASREGGYGYTF | TGTGCCAGCAGGGAGGGAGGCTATGGCTACACCTTC
TRBJ2-1 | TRBD1 | . | TRBV30 | CAWPQRRDRGRVEGGNEQFF | TGTGCCTGGCCCCAACGTAGGGACAGGGGCAGGGTAGAGGGGGGCAATGAGCAGTTCTTC
TRBJ1-2 | . | . | TRBV9 | CASSVEGGNYGYTF | TGTGCCAGCAGCGTAGAGGGAGGCAACTATGGCTACACCTTC
TRBJ1-2 | . | . | TRBV18 | CASSPPGTLNYGYTF | TGTGCCAGCTCACCACCGGGGACCCTAAACTATGGCTACACCTTC
TRBJ2-5 | TRBD2 | . | TRBV28 | CASSSGGGRESWDQETQYF | TGTGCCAGCAGTTCCGGTGGTGGGAGGGAAAGTTGGGACCAAGAGACCCAGTACTTC
TRBJ2-7 | . | . | TRBV28 | CASTYRGSFALYEQYF | TGTGCCAGCACCTATCGGGGGTCCTTTGCTCTTTACGAGCAGTACTTC
TRBJ2-2 | . | . | TRBV6-2/TRBV6-3 | CAINKAGTGELFF | TGTGCCATCAACAAGGCGGGAACCGGGGAGCTGTTTTTT
TRBJ2-7 | . | . | TRBV5-4 | CASSLAADGTRGRGQYF | TGTGCCAGCAGCTTGGCAGCAGACGGGACAAGGGGCCGAGGGCAGTACTTC
TRBJ2-1 | . | few | TRBV24-1 | CATSDVIGTNEQFF | TGTGCCACCAGTGATGTTATCGGAACCAATGAGCAGTTCTTC
TRBJ1-1 | TRBD1 | . | TRBV28 | CASSSLGTGITEAFF | TGTGCCAGCAGTTCCCTTGGGACAGGGATCACTGAAGCTTTCTTT
TRBJ2-3 | TRBD2 | few | TRBV7-9 | CASSLRELRADTQYF | TGTGCCAGCAGCTTGCGGGAGCTCAGAGCAGATACGCAGTATTTT
TRBJ2-7 | TRBD2 | . | TRBV7-9 | CASSLGGTTYEQYF | TGTGCCAGCAGCTTGGGGGGGACTACCTACGAGCAGTACTTC
TRBJ1-2 | . | medium-sized | TRBV28 | CASSLNYGYTF | TGTGCCAGCAGTCTCAACTATGGCTACACCTTC
TRBJ2-3 | TRBD2 | few | TRBV20-1 | CSASLLATQYF | TGCAGTGCTAGTTTACTAGCGACGCAGTATTTT
TRBJ2-6 | . | . | TRBV10-3 | CAISESSSGANVLTF | TGTGCCATCAGTGAGTCTAGCTCTGGGGCCAACGTCCTGACTTTC
TRBJ2-5 | . | few | TRBV7-9 | CASSSPQETQYF | TGTGCCAGCAGCTCCCCCCAAGAGACCCAGTACTTC